This T cell receptor beta chain is from a study of blood T cell repertoires in COVID-19. Study-wide context: Collection of acute and convalescent COVID-19 samples took place in the United States, Italy and Spain.

The germline gives CDR1 SEHNR, CDR2 FQNEAQ (reference sequence). J lost 7 bases, V lost 5 bases, and 17 bases had no gene match. CDR3 length equals 18 residues. The repertoire was sequenced with immunoSEQ multiplex PCR; TCRdb's copy has only in-frame clones and lacks some. The table has a few hundred thousand clones, roughly 87% seen once. Material: PBMCs or T cells enriched from blood (not recorded which). The rearrangement links TRBV7-9 to TRBJ2-1, with 10 bases fitting TRBD1. The receptor's source is a woman aged 40 to 50 who had recovered from COVID-19. The chain's CDR3 is CASSPRGGRDRGWNEQFF. DNA of the CDR3: TGTGCCAGCAGCCCCCGAGGTGGGCGGGACAGGGGATGGAATGAGCAGTTCTTC.